Listed here are 26 T cell receptor beta chains from one sample, sequenced in a study of CD8+ T cells in alopecia areata. As to treatment: oral pan-JAK inhibitor, 5-10 mg twice daily. After isolation, RNA underwent reverse transcription to generate cDNA as the sequencing template. Libraries were prepared by immunoSEQ multiplex PCR; TCRdb keeps only in-frame clonotypes and omits some of them. This table holds about 190,000 clones, more than 55% found once. This specimen consisted of CD4+ T cells sorted from blood, obtained around week 49, from a patient treated with tofacitinib. These receptors all stem from a human donor with alopecia areata.

V usage is TRBV27 and J usage is TRBJ1-4; D gene unclear. The V end lost 8 bases, the J end lost 11 bases, and 18 bases lay between the germline ends. The CDR3 length is 13 residues. CDR1 and CDR2 from the germline V gene are MNHEY and SMNVEV (reference sequence). CDR3 nucleotide sequence: TGTGCCAGCGGCCTTTCCGACGTGGAGAAACTGTTTTTT. Residues: CASGLSDVEKLFF.

This clone was observed a few times. The rearrangement uses TRBV11-1 and TRBJ1-1; D is ambiguous. Looked up from germline, CDR1 is SGHAT and CDR2 is FQDESV (reference sequence). This CDR3 is built from 16 residues. Trimming removed 1 base from V and 2 bases from J, with 14 bases in between. CDR3 loop: CASSLGTARVNTEAFF. CDR3 nucleotide sequence: TGTGCCAGCAGCTTAGGTACAGCGAGAGTTAACACTGAAGCTTTCTTT.

The V and J genes are TRBV29-1 and TRBJ1-1; no firm D call. Germline CDR1 reads SQVTM; CDR2 reads ANQGSEA. The V and J ends lost 2 bases and 10 bases respectively, with 5 bases between them. The CDR3 is made up of 9 amino acids. The CDR3 loop is CSVEPGAFF. DNA for the CDR3: TGCAGCGTTGAACCAGGAGCTTTCTTT.

This clone was counted a few times. V usage is TRBV5-1 and J usage is TRBJ2-6; D call uncertain. V was pared by 0 bases and J by 3 bases, with 4 bases between. Per the germline V gene, CDR1 is SGHRS and CDR2 is YFSETQ. The length of the CDR3 is 14 residues. The CDR3 region has the DNA TGCGCCAGCAGCTTGGCCAGTGGGGCCAACGTCCTGACTTTC. This translates into CASSLASGANVLTF.

V is TRBV4-1 and J is TRBJ1-1; D possibly corresponds to TRBD1 (5 bases). Between the trimmed V and J ends, which lost 5 bases and 4 bases, there was a span of 20 bases. This CDR3 region has 16 residues. Looked up from germline, CDR1 is MGHRA and CDR2 is YSYEKL. The DNA of the CDR3 is TGCGCCAGCAGCTTGGCGGGGCAGGGACTAGGCACTGAAGCTTTCTTT. Its translation: CASSLAGQGLGTEAFF.

This chain uses TRBV5-1 with TRBJ1-4; the D is unclear. Germline values: CDR1 SGHRS, CDR2 YFSETQ. CDR3 size: 13 residues. V was clipped by 8 bases and J by 6 bases, with 14 bases between them. CDR3 region: CASSENSDEKLFF. The DNA for the CDR3 is TGCGCCAGTTCAGAGAATTCTGATGAAAAACTGTTTTTT.

The chain uses TRBV30 and TRBJ1-6; D is ambiguous. Trimming removed 4 bases from V and 7 bases from J, with 11 bases in between. Germline V gene data show CDR1 as GTSNPN and CDR2 as SVGIG (reference sequence). CDR3 size: 13 residues. CDR3 sequence: CAWNWQENSPLHF. The CDR3 nucleotides are TGTGCCTGGAATTGGCAGGAAAATTCACCCCTCCACTTT.

This chain uses TRBV29-1 with TRBJ2-3; 12 bases are shared with TRBD1. This CDR3 comprises 19 residues. Looked up from germline, CDR1 is SQVTM and CDR2 is ANQGSEA. V lost 4 bases and J lost 3; bases outside the gene matches: 17. The DNA of the CDR3 is TGCAGCGTTGCAAACGGGACAGGGGGCTTTAGGGTTCTGACAGATACGCAGTATTTT. Translation: CSVANGTGGFRVLTDTQYF.

The chain links TRBV9 to TRBJ2-1; D is perhaps TRBD1 (6 bases). This CDR3 is 15 amino acids long. V gave up 3 bases and J gave up 8 bases, with 18 bases separating them. Per the germline V gene, CDR1 is SGDLS and CDR2 is YYNGEE. The CDR3 protein is CASSARGEVRDEQFF. The DNA for the CDR3 is TGTGCCAGCAGCGCCAGGGGAGAAGTTCGGGATGAGCAGTTCTTC.

This chain uses TRBV5-1 with TRBJ1-2, with D hard to call. This CDR3 is built from 15 residues. V was pared by 0 bases and J by 7 bases, with 16 bases between. Germline loops: CDR1 SGHRS, CDR2 YFSETQ. The chain's CDR3 is CASSLGYSTGPGYTF. The CDR3 coding sequence is TGCGCCAGCAGCTTGGGCTACTCCACCGGGCCTGGCTACACCTTC.

This chain connects TRBV5-1 to TRBJ2-1; D may correspond to TRBD1 or TRBD2 (5 bases each). CDR1 is SGHRS, CDR2 YFSETQ, per germline. Trimming took off 5 bases at V and 8 bases at J, with 23 bases between the two ends. The CDR3 runs to 16 residues. The CDR3 loop reads CASSPFTGALRDEQFF. CDR3 nucleotide sequence: TGCGCCAGCAGTCCCTTCACCGGGGCGCTACGGGATGAGCAGTTCTTC.

The chain recombines TRBV19 with TRBJ1-1; weak D call: TRBD1 (6 bases). This CDR3 contains 15 residues. Trimming removed 5 bases at V and 7 bases at J, with 20 bases between. Germline values: CDR1 LNHDA, CDR2 SQIVND (reference sequence). The CDR3 here is CASSVSGTQRHEAFF. CDR3 DNA sequence: TGTGCCAGTAGTGTCTCCGGGACACAAAGACATGAAGCTTTCTTT.

This chain connects TRBV19 to TRBJ2-6; D is unclear. This CDR3 is built from 15 residues. The germline V and J ends were trimmed by 6 bases and 2 bases, with 11 bases remaining between them. Germline-derived CDR1 and CDR2 are LNHDA and SQIVND (reference sequence). This chain's CDR3 is CASSLGGAGANVLTF. DNA for the CDR3: TGTGCCAGTAGCCTAGGTGGGGCTGGGGCCAACGTCCTGACTTTC.

The chain couples TRBV18 to TRBJ1-2, with 9 positions matching TRBD1. CDR1 is KGHSH, CDR2 LQKENI, per germline. The CDR3 extends over 14 amino acids. V lost 5 bases and J lost 6; bases outside the gene matches: 7. CDR3 sequence (DNA): TGTGCCAGCTCAACCGGGACAGGGAACCATGGCTACACCTTC. Residues: CASSTGTGNHGYTF.

This sequence joins TRBV29-1 and TRBJ2-3; D uncertain. From germline, CDR1 is SQVTM and CDR2 ANQGSEA. V lost 3 bases and J 5 bases, leaving 15 bases between the germline ends. The CDR3 totals 14 residues. The CDR3, as DNA: TGCAGCGTTGAGAGGCACCTCTCGGGAGATACGCAGTATTTT. As protein: CSVERHLSGDTQYF.

This chain links TRBV29-1 with TRBJ1-1; D is undetermined. The V end was cut by 7 bases, the J end by 0 bases, with 18 bases between. The CDR3 runs to 15 residues. CDR1 is SQVTM and CDR2 is ANQGSEA in the germline V gene. CDR3 region: CSADKRTSMNTEAFF. CDR3 nucleotides: TGCAGCGCCGATAAGCGGACTTCCATGAACACTGAAGCTTTCTTT.

The rearrangement uses TRBV4-3 and TRBJ2-5, with unresolved D. The V end was cut by 1 base, the J end by 5 bases, with 8 bases between. The CDR3 has 13 residues. Germline CDR1 reads LGHNA; CDR2 reads YSLEER. CDR3 amino acids: CASSQGYRETQYF. The DNA of the CDR3 is TGCGCCAGCAGCCAAGGGTATCGGGAGACCCAGTACTTC.

V is TRBV30 and J is TRBJ1-1, with no clear D. CDR3 length equals 13 residues. Germline CDR1 and CDR2: GTSNPN and SVGIG (reference sequence). Trimming left V 4 bases short and J 0 bases short, with 9 bases between. The CDR3 bases are TGTGCCTGGATGGCCGGGTTGAACACTGAAGCTTTCTTT. It encodes CAWMAGLNTEAFF. The variable domain in full, with the rest retrieved from reference TRBV30 and TRBJ1-1, is SQTIHQWPATLVQPVGSPLSLECTVEGTSNPNLYWYRQAAGRGLQLLFYSVGIGQISSEVPQNLSASRPQDRQFILSSKKLLLSDSGFYLCAWMAGLNTEAFFGQGTRLTVV.

The gene calls are TRBV15 and TRBJ2-2; TRBD1 matches at 8 bases. With V trimmed by 0 bases and J by 3 bases, 3 bases remained unmatched. The CDR3 contains 16 residues. Germline CDR1 LNHNV, CDR2 YYDKDF (reference sequence). The CDR3 coding sequence is TGTGCCACCAGCAGAGATCTGGGACAGGACACCGGGGAGCTGTTTTTT. It encodes CATSRDLGQDTGELFF.

J is TRBJ1-1 and V is TRBV7-2; D is perhaps TRBD1 (5 bases). Germline V gives CDR1 SGHTA, CDR2 FQGNSA. The CDR3 runs to 14 residues. V dropped 2 bases and J dropped 2 bases, with 9 bases sitting between them. The CDR3 spells CASSLKGTNTEAFF. In DNA form, the CDR3 reads TGTGCCAGCAGCTTAAAGGGGACTAACACTGAAGCTTTCTTT.

This sequence joins TRBV5-1 and TRBJ2-1; D gene ambiguous. The V gene's germline CDR1 is SGHRS and CDR2 YFSETQ. The CDR3 runs 13 residues. With 3 bases removed from V and 5 bases from J, the gap between germline ends came to 9 bases. For the CDR3, the DNA is TGCGCCAGCAGCTCCGCGGTTGACAATGAGCAGTTCTTC. Translated, it gives CASSSAVDNEQFF.

This clone was detected only a few times. For the CDR3, the DNA is TGCGCCAGCAGCCCTCCGGGACAGCCAAATTCACCCCTCCACTTT. Its protein is CASSPPGQPNSPLHF. The V and J genes are TRBV4-1 and TRBJ1-6, with 7 bases aligning to TRBD1. The J segment lost 7 bases and the V segment lost 4 bases, leaving 7 bases of the junction unmatched. The CDR3 spans 15 residues. Per germline, CDR1 MGHRA and CDR2 YSYEKL.

The gene calls are TRBV2 and TRBJ2-7; 8 positions match TRBD1. Unmatched junction bases numbered 11, after V lost 1 base and J lost 9 bases. Germline values: CDR1 SNHLY, CDR2 FYNNEI. The CDR3 is made up of 15 amino acids. CDR3 DNA sequence: TGTGCCAGCAGTGAAGAGGGGCAGGGGGCGGCGGGGCAGTACTTC. Translated, it gives CASSEEGQGAAGQYF.

The V call is TRBV5-1, the J call TRBJ1-4, with no clear D. The CDR3 has 15 amino acids. Germline V lookup: CDR1 SGHRS, CDR2 YFSETQ. V dropped 0 bases and J dropped 0 bases, with 6 bases sitting between them. CDR3 in DNA: TGCGCCAGCAGCTTGGGACTATCAACTAATGAAAAACTGTTTTTT. Translation gives CASSLGLSTNEKLFF.

The V gene is TRBV30, the J gene TRBJ1-4; no clear D gene. The germline V gene encodes CDR1 GTSNPN and CDR2 SVGIG (reference sequence). CDR3 length equals 13 residues. Trimming removed 8 bases from V and 1 base from J, with 11 bases in between. CDR3 DNA: TGTGCCGGGGAAGGTGTAACTAATGAAAAACTGTTTTTT. Its protein product is CAGEGVTNEKLFF. Together with reference TRBV30 and TRBJ1-4, the CDR3 gives the full variable domain: SQTIHQWPATLVQPVGSPLSLECTVEGTSNPNLYWYRQAAGRGLQLLFYSVGIGQISSEVPQNLSASRPQDRQFILSSKKLLLSDSGFYLCAGEGVTNEKLFFGSGTQLSVL.

This chain connects TRBV23-1 to TRBJ1-2, with no clear D. Being an ORF, TRBV23-1 has a function that is uncertain. V lost 4 bases to trimming and J lost 7 bases, with 16 bases between them. The CDR3 runs 14 residues. The CDR3 is CASSRQWVVFGYTF. As DNA, the CDR3 is TGCGCCAGCAGTCGCCAGTGGGTTGTTTTTGGCTACACCTTC.